These T cell receptor beta chains were read from a single sample in a study of blood T cell repertoires in COVID-19. The assay was immunoSEQ multiplex PCR, and TCRdb's table has in-frame clones only and misses some. Of more than 100,000 clones listed, approximately 84% are singletons. Sequenced input: peripheral blood. All receptors derive from a woman of 80 years or more with acute or convalescent COVID-19. Both conserved end residues are part of each CDR3. The order of the fields is J gene, clone size, V gene, D gene, CDR3 DNA, CDR3 protein. D genes are given only for firm matches. Clone size, where shown, is once, few, many, or a class for clones that have expanded.

j_gene: TRBJ1-6
abundance: NA
v_gene: TRBV7-2
d_gene: NA
CDR3nt: TGTGCCAGCAGCCCCGGACAGAGAAGCTCCTATAATTCACCCCTCCACTTT
CDR3aa: CASSPGQRSSYNSPLHF

j_gene: TRBJ2-3
abundance: NA
v_gene: TRBV2
d_gene: TRBD2
CDR3nt: TGTGCCAGCAGTGGAAGGCATCGGTATAGCGGGATCGGAACTAGCACAGATACGCAGTATTTT
CDR3aa: CASSGRHRYSGIGTSTDTQYF

j_gene: TRBJ1-4
abundance: NA
v_gene: TRBV27
d_gene: NA
CDR3nt: TGTGCCAGCAGTTTATCCTGGGTTCCAGGGTACACTAATGAAAAACTGTTTTTT
CDR3aa: CASSLSWVPGYTNEKLFF

j_gene: TRBJ2-3
abundance: NA
v_gene: TRBV19
d_gene: NA
CDR3nt: TGTGCCAGTAGTATAGAGGCACGACAATCCACAGATACGCAGTATTTT
CDR3aa: CASSIEARQSTDTQYF

j_gene: TRBJ2-5
abundance: NA
v_gene: TRBV7-2
d_gene: NA
CDR3nt: TGTGCCAGCAGCTTAGCCGGGTACTTCCAAGAGACCCAGTACTTC
CDR3aa: CASSLAGYFQETQYF

j_gene: TRBJ1-4
abundance: NA
v_gene: TRBV3-1/TRBV3-2
d_gene: TRBD1
CDR3nt: TGTGCCAGCAGCCAAGACGGGACAGGGGGCGGTGAGAATGAAAAACTGTTTTTT
CDR3aa: CASSQDGTGGGENEKLFF

j_gene: TRBJ1-6
abundance: NA
v_gene: TRBV14
d_gene: NA
CDR3nt: TGTGCCAGCAGCCGTCGACTCGATAATTCACCCCTCCACTTT
CDR3aa: CASSRRLDNSPLHF

j_gene: TRBJ2-7
abundance: NA
v_gene: TRBV7-2
d_gene: NA
CDR3nt: TGTGCCAGCAGCTTCCGACAGGCCACCTACGAGCAGTACTTC
CDR3aa: CASSFRQATYEQYF

j_gene: TRBJ1-3
abundance: NA
v_gene: TRBV4-3
d_gene: TRBD1
CDR3nt: TGCGCCAGCAGCCAGGACAGGGCGGACACCATATATTTT
CDR3aa: CASSQDRADTIYF

j_gene: TRBJ1-2
abundance: once
v_gene: TRBV7-9
d_gene: NA
CDR3nt: TGTGCCAGCAGCGGTGGGGGCAGGGCGACCGCCTGGGGCTATGGCTACACCTTC
CDR3aa: CASSGGGRATAWGYGYTF

j_gene: TRBJ1-2
abundance: NA
v_gene: TRBV19
d_gene: NA
CDR3nt: TGTGCCAGTAGTATAGAACAGGCGATCTATGGCTACACCTTC
CDR3aa: CASSIEQAIYGYTF

j_gene: TRBJ2-3
abundance: NA
v_gene: TRBV29-1
d_gene: TRBD2
CDR3nt: TGCAGCGTTCTGGGCAGGCCTCTAGCGGGAGTATCGACAGATACGCAGTATTTT
CDR3aa: CSVLGRPLAGVSTDTQYF

j_gene: TRBJ2-5
abundance: NA
v_gene: TRBV4-1
d_gene: TRBD1
CDR3nt: TGCGCCAGCAGCCCCTTACAGGGGGGCCAAGAGACCCAGTACTTC
CDR3aa: CASSPLQGGQETQYF

j_gene: TRBJ1-4
abundance: NA
v_gene: TRBV27
d_gene: NA
CDR3nt: TGTGCCAGCCAAAGGAGTAGGGGAAATGAAAAACTGTTTTTT
CDR3aa: CASQRSRGNEKLFF

j_gene: TRBJ1-1
abundance: NA
v_gene: TRBV3-1/TRBV3-2
d_gene: NA
CDR3nt: TGTGCCAGCAGCCAAGCGTACGGGGGGGCTGAAGCTTTCTTT
CDR3aa: CASSQAYGGAEAFF

j_gene: TRBJ1-1
abundance: few
v_gene: TRBV6-1
d_gene: TRBD1
CDR3nt: TGTGCCAGCAGTGCCATATTTCAGGGGGTGACGGGCACTGAAGCTTTCTTT
CDR3aa: CASSAIFQGVTGTEAFF

j_gene: TRBJ2-1
abundance: NA
v_gene: TRBV29-1
d_gene: NA
CDR3nt: TGCAGCGTTGAGACGGGTAATGAGCAGTTCTTC
CDR3aa: CSVETGNEQFF

j_gene: TRBJ1-2
abundance: NA
v_gene: TRBV2
d_gene: TRBD1
CDR3nt: TGTGCCAGCAGTCACAGGGGCGCTAACTATGGCTACACCTTC
CDR3aa: CASSHRGANYGYTF

j_gene: TRBJ2-2
abundance: NA
v_gene: TRBV7-2
d_gene: TRBD1
CDR3nt: TGTGCCAGCAGACAGACAGGGGGGATGGCCGGGGAGCTGTTTTTT
CDR3aa: CASRQTGGMAGELFF

j_gene: TRBJ1-4
abundance: NA
v_gene: TRBV9
d_gene: NA
CDR3nt: TGTGCCAGCAGCGGTGCCTCAGGGGCGCCTAATGAAAAACTGTTTTTT
CDR3aa: CASSGASGAPNEKLFF

j_gene: TRBJ1-2
abundance: NA
v_gene: TRBV14
d_gene: NA
CDR3nt: TGTGCCAGCAGCCAAGGTGTAGGGAGGGGTGGCTACACCTTC
CDR3aa: CASSQGVGRGGYTF

j_gene: TRBJ1-5
abundance: NA
v_gene: TRBV18
d_gene: NA
CDR3nt: TGTGCCAGCTCACCTAATCAGGGTGGGGGCGGCAATCAGCCCCAGCATTTT
CDR3aa: CASSPNQGGGGNQPQHF

j_gene: TRBJ2-5
abundance: NA
v_gene: TRBV10-2
d_gene: NA
CDR3nt: TGCGCCAGCAGGGATGGACTGCAGGGGCAGACCCAGTACTTC
CDR3aa: CASRDGLQGQTQYF

j_gene: TRBJ1-6
abundance: NA
v_gene: TRBV7-6
d_gene: NA
CDR3nt: TGTGCCAGCAGCTTAGCTAGGGCGGGTAATTCACCCCTCCACTTT
CDR3aa: CASSLARAGNSPLHF

j_gene: TRBJ1-5
abundance: NA
v_gene: TRBV2
d_gene: TRBD1
CDR3nt: TGTGCCAGCAGTGGGGACAGGAGGCGTAATCAGCCCCAGCATTTT
CDR3aa: CASSGDRRRNQPQHF

j_gene: TRBJ1-6
abundance: NA
v_gene: TRBV11-2
d_gene: NA
CDR3nt: TGTGCCAGCAGCTCCCTCAAAGCCGCTTATTCACCCCTCCACTTT
CDR3aa: CASSSLKAAYSPLHF

j_gene: TRBJ2-2
abundance: NA
v_gene: TRBV7-8
d_gene: TRBD2
CDR3nt: TGTGCCAGCAGCTTAAGGCTAGCGGGCACCGGGGAGCTGTTTTTT
CDR3aa: CASSLRLAGTGELFF

j_gene: TRBJ2-7
abundance: once
v_gene: TRBV12-3/TRBV12-4
d_gene: NA
CDR3nt: TGTGCCAGCAGTGCGACAGGGGAGGGCGAGCAGTACTTC
CDR3aa: CASSATGEGEQYF

j_gene: TRBJ2-7
abundance: once
v_gene: TRBV19
d_gene: NA
CDR3nt: TGTGCCAGTAGTATAGGTGGGGGGTGGATCTACGAGCAGTACTTC
CDR3aa: CASSIGGGWIYEQYF

j_gene: TRBJ2-3
abundance: NA
v_gene: TRBV11-2
d_gene: NA
CDR3nt: TGTGCCAGCAGCTTAGATGCCCGGAGCACAGATACGCAGTATTTT
CDR3aa: CASSLDARSTDTQYF

j_gene: TRBJ1-3
abundance: NA
v_gene: TRBV30
d_gene: NA
CDR3nt: TGTGCCTGGAGTCGGGTCTCTGGAAACACCATATATTTT
CDR3aa: CAWSRVSGNTIYF

j_gene: TRBJ1-2
abundance: NA
v_gene: TRBV7-2
d_gene: NA
CDR3nt: TGTGCCAGCAGCTTGGCGCGACACACCCTCAACTATGGCTACACCTTC
CDR3aa: CASSLARHTLNYGYTF

j_gene: TRBJ2-5
abundance: NA
v_gene: TRBV5-6
d_gene: NA
CDR3nt: TGTGCCAGCAGCCCGGGGATGGAAGAGACCCAGTACTTC
CDR3aa: CASSPGMEETQYF

j_gene: TRBJ2-7
abundance: NA
v_gene: TRBV30
d_gene: NA
CDR3nt: TGTGCCTGGATCGCCGGGACCGACGGGGGAGAGCAGTACTTC
CDR3aa: CAWIAGTDGGEQYF

j_gene: TRBJ1-1
abundance: NA
v_gene: TRBV25-1
d_gene: TRBD1
CDR3nt: TGTGCCAGCGAACCCGGGACAGGGAGAAACACTGAAGCTTTCTTT
CDR3aa: CASEPGTGRNTEAFF

j_gene: TRBJ2-1
abundance: NA
v_gene: TRBV7-7
d_gene: TRBD1
CDR3nt: TGTGCCAGCAGCACCCGACAGGGAAGTGAGCAGTTCTTC
CDR3aa: CASSTRQGSEQFF

j_gene: TRBJ1-1
abundance: NA
v_gene: TRBV19
d_gene: TRBD1
CDR3nt: TGTGCCACAGGGGGCAATCCAATGAACACTGAAGCTTTCTTT
CDR3aa: CATGGNPMNTEAFF

j_gene: TRBJ2-1
abundance: NA
v_gene: TRBV24-1
d_gene: NA
CDR3nt: TGTGCCACCAGTTCGGGACAACTATACAATGAGCAGTTCTTC
CDR3aa: CATSSGQLYNEQFF

j_gene: TRBJ2-3
abundance: NA
v_gene: TRBV19
d_gene: TRBD1
CDR3nt: TGTGCCAGTAGTATTTTCGACAGGGCAGGTAGCACAGATACGCAGTATTTT
CDR3aa: CASSIFDRAGSTDTQYF

j_gene: TRBJ2-1
abundance: once
v_gene: TRBV6-2/TRBV6-3
d_gene: TRBD2
CDR3nt: TGTGCCAGCAGTTACTCCCGGGGTAGCGGGGGCTTGAGCTCCTACAATGAGCAGTTCTTC
CDR3aa: CASSYSRGSGGLSSYNEQFF

j_gene: TRBJ2-3
abundance: NA
v_gene: TRBV6-1
d_gene: NA
CDR3nt: TGTGCCAGCAGTGACCTCGGCAGGGCAGATACGCAGTATTTT
CDR3aa: CASSDLGRADTQYF

j_gene: TRBJ1-4
abundance: NA
v_gene: TRBV7-8
d_gene: TRBD1
CDR3nt: TGTGCCAGCAGCATACTCTCCGGGACAGGGACGGAAAAACTGTTTTTT
CDR3aa: CASSILSGTGTEKLFF

j_gene: TRBJ2-3
abundance: NA
v_gene: TRBV7-2
d_gene: TRBD2
CDR3nt: TGTGCCAGCAGCCCTCTTGGGGGGGGTGGAGATACGCAGTATTTT
CDR3aa: CASSPLGGGGDTQYF

j_gene: TRBJ1-4
abundance: NA
v_gene: TRBV18
d_gene: NA
CDR3nt: TGTGCCAGCTCACCGGTAGCACCTACAACTAATGAAAAACTGTTTTTT
CDR3aa: CASSPVAPTTNEKLFF

j_gene: TRBJ1-4
abundance: NA
v_gene: TRBV14
d_gene: NA
CDR3nt: TGTGCCAGCAGCGAGCCGGGGAATGAAAAACTGTTTTTT
CDR3aa: CASSEPGNEKLFF